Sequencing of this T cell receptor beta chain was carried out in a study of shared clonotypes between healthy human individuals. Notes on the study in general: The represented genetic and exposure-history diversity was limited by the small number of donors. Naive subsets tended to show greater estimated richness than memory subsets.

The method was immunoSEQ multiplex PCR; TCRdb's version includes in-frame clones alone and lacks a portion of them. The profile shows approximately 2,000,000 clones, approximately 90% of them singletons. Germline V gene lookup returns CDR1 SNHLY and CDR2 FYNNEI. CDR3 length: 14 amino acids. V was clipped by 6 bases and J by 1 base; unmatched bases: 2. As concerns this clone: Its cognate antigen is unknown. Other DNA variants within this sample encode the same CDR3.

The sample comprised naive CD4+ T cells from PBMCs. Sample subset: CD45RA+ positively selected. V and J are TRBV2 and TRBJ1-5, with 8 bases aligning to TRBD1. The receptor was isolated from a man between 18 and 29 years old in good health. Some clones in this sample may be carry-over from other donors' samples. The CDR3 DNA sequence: TGTGCCAGCAGGACAGGGGTCAGCAATCAGCCCCAGCATTTT. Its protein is CASRTGVSNQPQHF.